This T cell receptor beta chain was sequenced for a study of shared clonotypes between healthy human individuals. Across the whole study: Plates per donor: three CD4 naive, three CD4 memory, two CD8 naive, one CD8 memory.

Splitting the CD4+ cells yielded a CD45RA+ naive subset and a CD45RA-negative memory subset. Authors' analysis steps: Sequence data from immunoSEQ were junction-only and lacked quality scores; consequently, filtering differed. The method was immunoSEQ multiplex PCR; TCRdb's version includes in-frame clones alone and lacks a portion of them. V and J calls plus clone size are reproduced from that table; the DNA served to infer D and trimming. The table has around 2.5 million clones, over 85% seen once; the top ten hold about 0.34%. Germline V gene lookup returns CDR1 MNHNS and CDR2 SASEGT. The CDR3 covers 17 residues. Trimming took 4 bases from V and 0 from J, leaving 18 bases between them.

The chain uses TRBV6-1 and TRBJ1-1; no definite D call. The sample comprised naive CD4+ T cells from PBMCs. Subset noted: CD45RA+ positively selected. The receptor comes from a man between 18 and 35 years old in good health. Some clones in this sample may be carry-over from other donors' samples. CDR3 protein: CASSVSGWRAMNTEAFF. CDR3 bases: TGTGCCAGCAGTGTGAGTGGATGGCGGGCTATGAACACTGAAGCTTTCTTT.